This T cell receptor (beta chain) is drawn from a study of molecular identifiers for immune sequencing clone quantification. Study-wide results and limits: Jurkat TCR RNA from one cell was spiked into about 1 million naive cells, and it was reportedly detectable there.

About this clonotype: As yet, its antigen is unknown. One end of the junction does not line up with germline, which may come from a read error.

From roughly 21,000 to 960,000 sorted cells, naive CD8 libraries were generated with 10%, 30% or 50% RNA. Each CDR3 protein is one row after TCRdb ran MiXCR on the PCR reads. The table shows approximately 500,000 distinct CDR3 sequences, with about 21% occurring only once. The CDR3 length is 13 residues. The V gene's germline CDR1 is SGHVT and CDR2 SQSDAQ. The source material was naive CD8+ T cells from blood, with Jurkat cell RNA spiked in. The subset: FACS-sorted CD8+CD4-CCR7+CD45RA+ naive T cells. This sequence originates from a human donor in good health. Some libraries in this study had Jurkat cell RNA spiked in. The rearrangement links TRBV7-4 to TRBJ1-2; TRBD1 might be the D (5 bases). The DNA of the CDR3 is TGTGCCAGCAACTTAGACAGCAACTATGGCTACACCTTC. It yields the protein CASNLDSNYGYTF.